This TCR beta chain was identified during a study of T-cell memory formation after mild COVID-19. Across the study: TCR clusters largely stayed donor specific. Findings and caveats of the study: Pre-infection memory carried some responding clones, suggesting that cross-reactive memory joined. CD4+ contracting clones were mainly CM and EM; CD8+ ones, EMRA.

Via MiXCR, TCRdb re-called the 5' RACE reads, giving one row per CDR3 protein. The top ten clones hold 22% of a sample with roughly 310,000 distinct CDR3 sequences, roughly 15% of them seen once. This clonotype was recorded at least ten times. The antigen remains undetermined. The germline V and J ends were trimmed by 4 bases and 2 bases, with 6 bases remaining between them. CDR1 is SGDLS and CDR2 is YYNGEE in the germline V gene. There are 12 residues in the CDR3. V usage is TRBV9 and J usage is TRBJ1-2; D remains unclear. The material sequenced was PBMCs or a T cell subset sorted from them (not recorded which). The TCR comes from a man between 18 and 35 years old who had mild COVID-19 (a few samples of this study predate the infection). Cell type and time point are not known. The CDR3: CASSPSNYGYTF. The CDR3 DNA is TGTGCCAGCAGCCCCTCGAACTATGGCTACACCTTC.